Given below is one T cell receptor beta chain in context. Its cognate antigen is unknown. Preparation of the TCRbeta library was carried out with unique molecular identifiers. MiXCR, run by TCRdb on the PCR reads, gives a single entry per CDR3 protein. The repertoire has a few hundred thousand distinct CDR3 sequences, roughly a quarter of them found once; the top ten carry approximately 33%. The CDR3 runs 15 residues. The germline V and J ends were trimmed by 4 bases and 2 bases, with 15 bases remaining between them. CDR1 and CDR2 from the germline V gene are SGHKS and YYEKEE (reference sequence). The data originate from a study of T-cell reconstitution after alpha-beta-depleted transplantation in children. Study-wide results and limits: Reportedly, alpha-beta T cells present about two months post-transplant originated from several hundred expanded clones of graft origin. Newly generated T cells supplied most T-cell counts and diversity one year post-transplant.

The rearrangement uses TRBV5-5 and TRBJ1-2; maybe TRBD1 (5 bases). The sample was PBMCs, taken before TCRalphabeta/CD19-depleted stem cell transplant. This clonotype originated in a boy under two years old with Wiskott-Aldrich syndrome, due to receive a stem cell transplant. CDR3 sequence reads: CASSPGHGLNYGYTF. The DNA for the CDR3 is TGTGCCAGCAGCCCCGGACACGGCTTGAACTATGGCTACACCTTC.